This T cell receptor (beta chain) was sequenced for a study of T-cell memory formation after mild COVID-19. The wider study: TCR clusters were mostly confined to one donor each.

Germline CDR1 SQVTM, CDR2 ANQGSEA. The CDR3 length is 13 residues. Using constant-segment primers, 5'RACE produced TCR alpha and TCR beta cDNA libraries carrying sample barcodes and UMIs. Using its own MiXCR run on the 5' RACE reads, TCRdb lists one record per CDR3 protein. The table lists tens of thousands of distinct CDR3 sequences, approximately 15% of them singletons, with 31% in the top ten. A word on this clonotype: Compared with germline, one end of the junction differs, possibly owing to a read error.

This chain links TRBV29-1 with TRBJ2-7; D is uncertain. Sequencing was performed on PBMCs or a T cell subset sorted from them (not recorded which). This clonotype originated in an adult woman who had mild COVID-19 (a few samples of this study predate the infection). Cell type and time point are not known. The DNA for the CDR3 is TGCAGAGTTGACGCAGGCACCACCTACGAGCAGTACTTC. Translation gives CRVDAGTTYEQYF.